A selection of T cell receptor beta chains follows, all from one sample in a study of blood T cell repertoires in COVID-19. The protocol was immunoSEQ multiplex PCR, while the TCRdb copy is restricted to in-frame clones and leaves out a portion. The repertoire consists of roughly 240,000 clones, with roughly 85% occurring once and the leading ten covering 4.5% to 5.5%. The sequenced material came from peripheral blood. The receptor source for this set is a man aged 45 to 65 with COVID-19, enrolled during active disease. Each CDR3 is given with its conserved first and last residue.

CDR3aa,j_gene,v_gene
CASSEQDYGYTF,TRBJ1-2,TRBV2
CAWWTTFGQGALLDYGYTF,TRBJ1-2,TRBV30
CASSSTVARSNQPQHF,TRBJ1-5,TRBV5-5
CASSDWTGDQETQYF,TRBJ2-5,TRBV2
CASSREGTVEAFF,TRBJ1-1,TRBV7-9
CASSLGTGQAFF,TRBJ1-1,TRBV12-3/TRBV12-4
CASSQGGGWGTEAFF,TRBJ1-1,TRBV3-1/TRBV3-2
CASRRAGGPLDTQYF,TRBJ2-3,TRBV19
CASSVETGASGNTIYF,TRBJ1-3,TRBV9
CASSLGGFYGYTF,TRBJ1-2,TRBV12-3/TRBV12-4
CASSQTGVGNQPQHF,TRBJ1-5,TRBV3-1/TRBV3-2